Sequencing of this TCR beta chain was carried out in a study of CD8+CD57+ T cells in acquired aplastic anemia. The study's findings and limits: Any difference that existed in CD8+ Simpson's diversity between patients and controls was not significant.

CD8+CD57+ cell expansion had been shown by flow cytometry in patients chosen for sequencing. Each of the patients presented with severe acquired aplastic anemia. The CDR3 loop spans 14 amino acids. V dropped 2 bases and J dropped 0 bases, with 7 bases sitting between them. CDR1 is SGHVS and CDR2 is FNYEAQ in the germline V gene. This clonotype came up many times. Its antigen is currently unknown. Investigators profiled TCR beta VDJ and CDR3 from genomic DNA template. TCRdb re-called the reads with MiXCR, one entry per CDR3 protein. The data hold roughly 98,000 distinct CDR3 sequences, with around two thirds observed a single time.

This sequence originates from a human donor with aplastic anemia. The rearrangement uses TRBV7-6 and TRBJ1-1; D call uncertain. What was sequenced was sorted CD4+, CD8+, or CD8+CD57+ T cells (not recorded which) from PBMCs. This chain's CDR3 is CASSLTDVNTEAFF. CDR3 DNA: TGTGCCAGCAGCTTAACGGACGTGAACACTGAAGCTTTCTTT.